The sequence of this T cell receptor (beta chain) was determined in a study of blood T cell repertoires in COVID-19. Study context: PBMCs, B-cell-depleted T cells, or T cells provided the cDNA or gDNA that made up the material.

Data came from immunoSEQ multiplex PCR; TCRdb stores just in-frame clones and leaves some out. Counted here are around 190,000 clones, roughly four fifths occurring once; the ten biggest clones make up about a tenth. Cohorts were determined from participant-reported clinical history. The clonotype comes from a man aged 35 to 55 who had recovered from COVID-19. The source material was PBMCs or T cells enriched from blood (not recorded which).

The CDR3 region is CASSLASGGPQHF. CDR3 DNA sequence: TGTGCCAGCAGCTTAGCAAGCGGAGGACCCCAGCATTTT. V and J are TRBV7-8 and TRBJ1-5; no reliable D call. V shed 0 bases and J shed 10 bases, with 10 bases lying between them. Germline assignment: CDR1 SGHVS and CDR2 FQNEAQ. CDR3 length: 13 residues. The full variable domain, with the rest looked up from reference TRBV7-8 and TRBJ1-5, is GAGVSQSPRYKVAKRGQDVALRCDPISGHVSLFWYQQALGQGPEFLTYFQNEAQLDKSGLPSDRFFAERPEGSVSTLKIQRTQQEDSAVYLCASSLASGGPQHFGDGTRLSIL.